The 16 T cell receptor beta chains below come from one sample, sequenced in a study of T-cell reconstitution after alpha-beta-depleted transplantation in children. The authors prepared the TCRbeta library with unique molecular identifiers. TCRdb fed the PCR reads into MiXCR, producing one record per CDR3 protein. This sample carries 28,000 or so distinct CDR3 sequences, over 15% of them seen once, and the ten largest clones take roughly 35%. The input for sequencing was PBMCs, mostly from graft donor cells, taken 60 days after TCRalphabeta/CD19-depleted stem cell transplant. These TCRs come from a male patient between 2 and 9 years old who had a stem cell transplant for acute lymphoblastic leukemia, so the T cells may come from the graft donor.

This clonotype was counted many times. The J gene is TRBJ2-2, the V gene TRBV7-9; 10 nucleotides align to TRBD1. The ends lost 7 bases at V and 3 bases at J; junction bases unmatched: 2. Germline V gene lookup returns CDR1 SEHNR and CDR2 FQNEAQ (reference sequence). This CDR3 contains 14 residues. DNA of the CDR3: TGTGCCAGCATCGGACAGGGGGACACCGGGGAGCTGTTTTTT. Amino acid sequence: CASIGQGDTGELFF.

This clonotype was counted between two and nine times. The gene calls are TRBV4-3 and TRBJ2-1, with 8 positions matching TRBD1. This CDR3 contains 13 residues. Germline CDR1 is LGHNA and CDR2 is YSLEER. Trimming removed 2 bases from V and 9 bases from J; junction bases left unmatched: 3. The CDR3 sequence is CASSQLQGGEQFF. The CDR3 nucleotides read TGCGCCAGCAGCCAACTACAGGGGGGTGAGCAGTTCTTC.

The chain carries TRBV15 and TRBJ1-5; D is ambiguous. V was trimmed by 2 bases and J by 1 base, leaving 6 bases between them. CDR1 LNHNV and CDR2 YYDKDF come from the germline V gene (reference sequence). The CDR3 is made up of 14 amino acids. In DNA, the CDR3 is TGTGCCACCAGCAGATCGGGGAGCAATCAGCCCCAGCATTTT. Its translation is CATSRSGSNQPQHF.

This chain links TRBV4-2 with TRBJ1-5, with 7 bases that match TRBD1. CDR1 is LGHNA and CDR2 is YNFKEQ in the germline V gene. This CDR3 is 15 amino acids long. V gave up 4 bases and J gave up 3 bases; unmatched junction bases: 6. CDR3 protein: CASSPWDRNNQPQHF. CDR3 coding DNA: TGTGCCAGCAGCCCTTGGGACAGAAACAATCAGCCCCAGCATTTT.

The rearrangement links TRBV28 to TRBJ1-6; maybe TRBD1 (6 bases). Per the germline V gene, CDR1 is MDHEN and CDR2 is SYDVKM. Trimming took 6 bases from V and 14 from J, leaving 20 bases between them. The CDR3 loop spans 14 amino acids. CDR3 in DNA: TGTGCCAGCAGACACGGGGGGGCCCCGGGGGCCCTCCACTTT. Translation gives CASRHGGAPGALHF.

In this sample, this clonotype turned up a few times. The chain is built from TRBV5-1 and TRBJ2-7; D uncertain. Trimming pared 0 bases from V and 4 bases from J, leaving 11 bases between. The CDR3 is 14 amino acids. The V gene's germline CDR1 is SGHRS and CDR2 YFSETQ. The CDR3 is CASSLGGGKYEQYF. In DNA, the CDR3 is TGCGCCAGCAGCTTGGGAGGCGGAAAGTACGAGCAGTACTTC.

Many counts were recorded for this clonotype. The V call is TRBV20-1, the J call TRBJ2-3, with D hard to call. CDR1 and CDR2 (germline): DFQATT, SNEGSKA (reference sequence). There are 15 residues in the CDR3. Trimming took off 5 bases at V and 4 bases at J, with 19 bases between the two ends. CDR3 nucleotides: TGCAGTGCTCCCCATAGGGCTAGGTTCCCAGATACGCAGTATTTT. Its protein is CSAPHRARFPDTQYF.

This clonotype was seen ten or more times. The chain joins TRBV20-1 to TRBJ2-2; 9 nucleotides line up with TRBD2. The CDR3 is 17 amino acids. V shed 4 bases and J 3 bases; nucleotides not matched to a gene: 12. The germline gives CDR1 DFQATT, CDR2 SNEGSKA (reference sequence). For the CDR3, the DNA is TGCAGTGCTATAGCCGCGGGGGGGCGAATGGACACCGGGGAGCTGTTTTTT. Translation: CSAIAAGGRMDTGELFF.

The chain links TRBV18 to TRBJ2-7; TRBD1 might be the D (5 bases). The CDR3 spans 16 residues. In germline, CDR1 is KGHSH, CDR2 LQKENI. Trimming removed 3 bases from V and 0 bases from J, with 15 bases in between. CDR3 in DNA: TGTGCCAGCTCACCGTTATCAGGGAAAAGCTCCTACGAGCAGTACTTC. Translated, it gives CASSPLSGKSSYEQYF.

On this clonotype itself: A much larger clone is a single base away; this may be a read error. This chain joins TRBV7-8 and TRBJ2-1; D call uncertain. The CDR3 has 18 residues. Looked up from germline, CDR1 is SGHVS and CDR2 is FQNEAQ. The V and J ends lost 5 bases and 7 bases respectively, with 27 bases between them. CDR3 sequence (DNA): TGTGCCAGCAGCCCCCAAGTCGTTTCGACGGGCGGAAAGAATGAGCAGTTCTTC. Translation: CASSPQVVSTGGKNEQFF.

For this clonotype: A much larger clone is a single base away; this may be a read error. The CDR3 loop reads CASGEGRGERYF. The CDR3 DNA is TGTGCCAGCGGGGAGGGGCGCGGGGAGCGGTACTTC. The rearrangement uses TRBV6-6 and TRBJ2-7; 7 nucleotides match TRBD2. CDR1 MNHNY and CDR2 SVGAGI come from the germline V gene (reference sequence). The CDR3 has 12 residues.

This clonotype was counted a few times. The V call is TRBV5-5, the J call TRBJ1-4; D remains unclear. V gave up 5 bases and J gave up 8 bases, with 19 bases separating them. Germline values: CDR1 SGHKS, CDR2 YYEKEE (reference sequence). The CDR3 loop spans 15 amino acids. The chain's CDR3 is CASRQLDRKREKLFF. The CDR3 nucleotides are TGTGCCAGCAGGCAACTAGATCGGAAGCGGGAAAAACTGTTTTTT.

This clonotype is categorized as large. The chain carries TRBV5-1 and TRBJ2-2, with D possibly matching TRBD1 (6 bases). Germline CDR1 and CDR2: SGHRS and YFSETQ. The CDR3 has 17 amino acids. The V end was cut by 0 bases, the J end by 0 bases, with 12 bases between. The CDR3 protein is CASSLVEDSANTGELFF. In DNA form, the CDR3 reads TGCGCCAGCAGCTTGGTTGAGGACAGCGCGAACACCGGGGAGCTGTTTTTT.

This chain links TRBV7-2 with TRBJ2-7; D might be TRBD1 or TRBD2, each matching 5 bases. Germline CDR1 and CDR2: SGHTA and FQGNSA. Deletions cut 5 bases from V and 1 base from J, with 15 bases between. CDR3 length: 15 amino acids. The DNA for the CDR3 is TGTGCCAGCAGCACATACCGGGACCGATCCTACGAGCAGTACTTC. Residues: CASSTYRDRSYEQYF.

The J gene is TRBJ2-3, the V gene TRBV2; D unresolved. V lost 6 bases and J lost 4, with 5 bases in between. Germline CDR1 and CDR2: SNHLY and FYNNEI. The CDR3 contains 11 residues. The CDR3 DNA follows: TGTGCCAGCAGGTTCCCAGATACGCAGTATTTT. Translated: CASRFPDTQYF.

This clonotype was seen repeatedly, ten times or more. The V call is TRBV10-3, the J call TRBJ1-4; D is possibly TRBD1 (6 bases). Germline loops: CDR1 ENHRY, CDR2 SYGVKD. CDR3 size: 15 residues. The V and J ends lost 3 bases and 8 bases respectively, with 16 bases between them. CDR3 coding DNA: TGTGCCATCAGTGATTCGTACGGGGGCGAAGAAAAACTGTTTTTT. This encodes CAISDSYGGEEKLFF.